What follows are 32 T cell receptor beta chains derived from one specimen sequenced in a study of radiation and T cells in renal cell carcinoma. Profiling relied on immunoSEQ multiplex PCR, and the TCRdb table lists in-frame clones only, not all of them. The sample shows more than 15,000 clones, 50% of them seen only once. As to treatment: 15 Gy SBRT to primary tumor, nephrectomy 4 weeks later. This specimen was tumor tissue, taken from a patient whose treatment included radiotherapy and nephrectomy. The receptors were gathered from a woman aged 60 to 75 with renal cell carcinoma.

The chain employs TRBV7-9 and TRBJ2-7; TRBD2 is a possible D gene (6 bases). Germline CDR1 SEHNR, CDR2 FQNEAQ (reference sequence). V dropped 5 bases and J dropped 4 bases, with 18 bases sitting between them. The CDR3 contains 15 residues. The CDR3 DNA is TGTGCCAGCAGCCCCGCCCCTAGCGCAGGTTACGAGCAGTACTTC. It translates to CASSPAPSAGYEQYF.

In this sample, this clone turned up once. The gene calls are TRBV28 and TRBJ1-5; no reliable D call. CDR1 is MDHEN and CDR2 is SYDVKM in the germline V gene. This CDR3 comprises 15 residues. V was pared by 6 bases and J by 1 base, with 13 bases between. The CDR3 bases are TGTGCCAGCAGCCATCGGAGTGGGAGCAATCAGCCCCAGCATTTT. This gives the protein CASSHRSGSNQPQHF.

This clone was recorded a few times. This sequence joins TRBV7-2 and TRBJ1-1; a possible D gene is TRBD1 (5 bases). Trimming took off 2 bases at V and 2 bases at J, with 15 bases between the two ends. Germline V gene data show CDR1 as SGHTA and CDR2 as FQGNSA. This CDR3 is built from 16 residues. The CDR3 DNA reads as TGTGCCAGCAGCTTAAGTTGGGGCCGAGGAAACACTGAAGCTTTCTTT. Translated, it gives CASSLSWGRGNTEAFF. The full variable domain, rest sourced from reference TRBV7-2 and TRBJ1-1, is GAGVSQSPSNKVTEKGKDVELRCDPISGHTALYWYRQSLGQGLEFLIYFQGNSAPDKSGLPSDRFSAERTGGSVSTLTIQRTQQEDSAVYLCASSLSWGRGNTEAFFGQGTRLTVV.

The table lists this clone with a few counts. The chain joins TRBV7-9 to TRBJ2-1; D might be TRBD2 (5 bases). The CDR3 length is 14 residues. V lost 5 bases and J lost 4, with 12 bases in between. Germline-derived CDR1 and CDR2 are SEHNR and FQNEAQ (reference sequence). This CDR3 is CASSTTGLYNEQFF. The CDR3, as DNA: TGTGCCAGCAGCACTACGGGGTTATACAATGAGCAGTTCTTC.

This chain connects TRBV7-9 to TRBJ2-1; TRBD2 is a possible D gene (6 bases). Germline values: CDR1 SEHNR, CDR2 FQNEAQ (reference sequence). The CDR3 covers 15 residues. V was shortened by 1 base and J by 4 bases, with 11 bases between the two germline ends. The chain's CDR3 is CASSLVGTLYNEQFF. CDR3 nucleotide sequence: TGTGCCAGCAGCTTAGTTGGGACTCTTTACAATGAGCAGTTCTTC.

The J gene is TRBJ2-3, the V gene TRBV7-2, with D possibly matching TRBD2 (7 bases). Looked up from germline, CDR1 is SGHTA and CDR2 is FQGNSA. Trimming shortened V by 0 bases and J by 6 bases, and 22 bases separated the two germline ends. The CDR3 spans 18 residues. The CDR3 DNA is TGTGCCAGCAGCTTAGCCGGTGGGGGGGCCGGTTTGATGGATACGCAGTATTTT. Protein sequence: CASSLAGGGAGLMDTQYF.

This clone has a handful of counts. The chain links TRBV6-5 to TRBJ2-7; the D is unclear. This CDR3 has 14 residues. The ends were cut back, 2 bases at V and 1 base at J, with 9 bases in the middle. Germline V lookup: CDR1 MNHEY, CDR2 SVGAGI. The CDR3: CASSYSQPSYEQYF. CDR3 coding DNA: TGTGCCAGCAGTTACAGCCAGCCGTCCTACGAGCAGTACTTC.

By frequency in the sample, this clone is medium-sized. The V and J genes are TRBV20-1 and TRBJ1-2; D is unclear. The germline CDR1 and CDR2 sequences are DFQATT and SNEGSKA (reference sequence). The CDR3 sequence is 11 residues long. Trimming stripped 6 bases from V and 8 bases from J, with 13 bases between. The CDR3 spells CSAKIPGGYTF. The CDR3 region has the DNA TGCAGTGCCAAGATTCCCGGCGGCTACACCTTC.

This clone showed up just a few times. V and J are TRBV2 and TRBJ1-2; 9 bases map to TRBD1. Germline V CDR1 and CDR2: SNHLY, FYNNEI. V lost 6 bases to trimming and J lost 6 bases; unmatched junction nucleotides: 5. The CDR3 covers 13 residues. The CDR3 is CASREQGADGYTF. The CDR3 nucleotides are TGTGCCAGCAGGGAACAGGGGGCGGATGGCTACACCTTC.

The V gene is TRBV5-1, the J gene TRBJ2-3; possible D gene TRBD1, 5 bases. Germline assignment: CDR1 SGHRS and CDR2 YFSETQ. The CDR3 spans 15 residues. V was pared by 1 base and J by 4 bases, with 13 bases between. The CDR3 is CASSLQGAGADTQYF. The CDR3 nucleotides are TGCGCCAGCAGCTTGCAAGGGGCTGGGGCAGATACGCAGTATTTT.

The rearrangement links TRBV28 to TRBJ1-1; D might be TRBD1 (5 bases). Germline CDR1 and CDR2: MDHEN and SYDVKM. CDR3 size: 12 residues. Trimming left V 3 bases short and J 3 bases short, with 5 bases between. CDR3 residues: CASSLTDTEAFF. The CDR3, as DNA: TGTGCCAGCAGTTTGACAGACACTGAAGCTTTCTTT.

The rearrangement joins TRBV5-4 to TRBJ1-5, with 7 bases matching TRBD1. This CDR3 comprises 15 residues. With 1 base clipped from V and 6 bases from J, the junction kept 7 bases outside the gene matches. Germline CDR1 is SGHNT and CDR2 is YYREEE (reference sequence). Written as DNA, the CDR3 is TGTGCCAGCAGCTTGTACGGACAGGAGTTTCAGCCCCAGCATTTT. It yields the protein CASSLYGQEFQPQHF.

This clone was counted a few times. J is TRBJ1-1 and V is TRBV4-3, with D hard to call. Germline CDR1 reads LGHNA; CDR2 reads YSLEER. Deletions cut 0 bases from V and 5 bases from J, with 10 bases between. The CDR3 is 14 residues long. CDR3 sequence reads: CASSQETRGTEAFF. In DNA, the CDR3 is TGCGCCAGCAGCCAAGAGACGCGCGGGACTGAAGCTTTCTTT.

The chain is built from TRBV14 and TRBJ2-7, with 8 bases that match TRBD1. CDR1 SGHDN and CDR2 FVKESK come from the germline V gene. The CDR3 totals 14 residues. The trim removed 4 bases at V and 5 bases at J, leaving 7 bases unmatched. This chain's CDR3 is CASSRRQGIDEQYF. The CDR3 DNA sequence: TGTGCCAGCAGCCGCCGACAGGGGATTGACGAGCAGTACTTC.

This clone was counted between two and nine times. Here the CDR3 reads CASSPRQVSTEAFF. CDR3 nucleotides: TGTGCCAGTAGTCCCAGACAGGTTTCCACTGAAGCTTTCTTT. The chain recombines TRBV19 with TRBJ1-1; perhaps TRBD1 as D (6 bases). This CDR3 comprises 14 residues. CDR1 LNHDA and CDR2 SQIVND come from the germline V gene (reference sequence). V was cut by 5 bases and J by 4 bases, with 14 bases left in between.

The chain joins TRBV6-1 to TRBJ1-1; TRBD1 matches at 7 bases. The CDR3 spans 14 residues. V lost 1 base, J lost 4 bases, and 3 bases stayed unmatched. CDR1 is MNHNS and CDR2 is SASEGT in the germline V gene. CDR3 protein: CASSEDPGGTEAFF. The DNA for the CDR3 is TGTGCCAGCAGTGAAGACCCAGGGGGCACTGAAGCTTTCTTT.

Only a few counts were recorded for this clone. The V and J genes are TRBV6-1 and TRBJ1-1, with D possibly being TRBD1 (5 bases). V shed 8 bases and J shed 1 base, with 8 bases lying between them. The germline CDR1 and CDR2 sequences are MNHNS and SASEGT. The CDR3 length is 12 residues. CDR3 loop: CASRDPNTEAFF. The CDR3 bases are TGTGCCAGCCGGGACCCGAACACTGAAGCTTTCTTT.

This sequence joins TRBV11-2 and TRBJ1-2, with D possibly being TRBD1 (5 bases). There are 15 residues in the CDR3. The V end lost 0 bases, the J end lost 4 bases, and 12 bases lay between the germline ends. Per germline, CDR1 SGHAT and CDR2 FQNNGV. The DNA for the CDR3 is TGTGCCAGCAGCTTAGATCCTGGGGGGTTCTATGGCTACACCTTC. Protein sequence: CASSLDPGGFYGYTF.

This chain links TRBV19 with TRBJ1-2, with no clear D. From germline, CDR1 is LNHDA and CDR2 SQIVND (reference sequence). The ends were cut back, 5 bases at V and 7 bases at J, with 17 bases in the middle. This CDR3 has 14 residues. CDR3 protein: CASSSSPARGGYTF. The CDR3, as DNA: TGTGCCAGTAGTTCCTCCCCAGCCCGTGGTGGCTACACCTTC.

The chain is built from TRBV18 and TRBJ2-3, with D perhaps TRBD1 (5 bases). CDR1 and CDR2 (germline): KGHSH, LQKENI. The CDR3 is 15 residues long. V gave up 0 bases and J gave up 1 base, with 8 bases separating them. CDR3 sequence reads: CASSPPQGRTDTQYF. As DNA, the CDR3 is TGTGCCAGCTCACCACCGCAGGGCCGCACAGATACGCAGTATTTT.

This clone turned up a few times. The chain has TRBV6-1 and TRBJ1-6; no firm D call. Germline V gene lookup returns CDR1 MNHNS and CDR2 SASEGT. The CDR3 extends over 12 amino acids. The V end lost 4 bases, the J end lost 14 bases, and 12 bases lay between the germline ends. This CDR3 is CASSGSFGTLHF. CDR3 nucleotides: TGTGCCAGCAGTGGGTCGTTCGGTACCCTCCACTTT.

The sample holds a few counts of this clone. The rearrangement uses TRBV4-2 and TRBJ2-7, with TRBD2 identical over 8 bases. The CDR3 runs 15 residues. Trimming cost V 1 base and J 2 bases; bases outside gene matches: 4. Germline lookup yields CDR1 LGHNA and CDR2 YNFKEQ. Written as DNA, the CDR3 is TGTGCCAGCAGCCAAGGGCTAGCGGGCACCTACGAGCAGTACTTC. This translates into CASSQGLAGTYEQYF.

The rearrangement links TRBV28 to TRBJ1-1; D is unclear. V lost 2 bases and J 0 bases, leaving 13 bases between the germline ends. This CDR3 has 16 amino acids. Looked up from germline, CDR1 is MDHEN and CDR2 is SYDVKM. CDR3 bases: TGTGCCAGCAGTTTAAAAGGGAAACCCATGAACACTGAAGCTTTCTTT. Translation: CASSLKGKPMNTEAFF.

The chain couples TRBV29-1 to TRBJ2-2; no clear D gene. This CDR3 spans 14 amino acids. Germline lookup yields CDR1 SQVTM and CDR2 ANQGSEA. V was shortened by 4 bases and J by 2 bases, with 11 bases between the two germline ends. The CDR3 nucleotides are TGCAGCGTTGCCTCTCAGAGCAACACCGGGGAGCTGTTTTTT. Protein sequence: CSVASQSNTGELFF.

This clone was observed many times. The rearrangement joins TRBV11-3 to TRBJ2-4, with 7 bases identical to TRBD1. The germline V gene encodes CDR1 SGHNT and CDR2 YENEEA. The CDR3 totals 15 residues. V gave up 0 bases and J gave up 6 bases; unmatched junction bases: 5. CDR3 amino acids: CASSLDGRQGNIQYF. CDR3 nucleotide sequence: TGTGCCAGCAGCTTAGATGGTCGACAGGGAAACATTCAGTACTTC.

This sequence joins TRBV6-1 and TRBJ1-1; D not resolved. Trimming pared 7 bases from V and 0 bases from J, leaving 12 bases between. This CDR3 has 14 amino acids. CDR1 and CDR2 from the germline V gene are MNHNS and SASEGT. The CDR3 spells CASTSGSLNTEAFF. In DNA form, the CDR3 reads TGTGCCAGCACCTCCGGCAGCTTGAACACTGAAGCTTTCTTT.

This clone was counted a few times. V and J are TRBV2 and TRBJ2-7; the D is unclear. Looked up from germline, CDR1 is SNHLY and CDR2 is FYNNEI. This CDR3 comprises 13 residues. Trimming took 2 bases from V and 4 from J, leaving 9 bases between them. The CDR3 sequence: CASSETVGYEQYF. CDR3 coding DNA: TGTGCCAGCAGTGAAACTGTTGGTTACGAGCAGTACTTC.

The rearrangement joins TRBV10-3 to TRBJ2-5, with a weak D call TRBD2 (6 bases). V lost 3 bases and J 1 base, leaving 15 bases between the germline ends. The CDR3 is 16 residues long. Germline V lookup: CDR1 ENHRY, CDR2 SYGVKD. CDR3 protein: CAISEGRWDSQETQYF. CDR3 bases: TGTGCCATCAGTGAAGGTCGTTGGGACTCCCAAGAGACCCAGTACTTC.

V and J are TRBV19 and TRBJ1-2; tentative D call: TRBD1 (5 bases). Trimming stripped 3 bases from V and 6 bases from J, with 11 bases between. This CDR3 comprises 13 residues. Germline values: CDR1 LNHDA, CDR2 SQIVND (reference sequence). DNA of the CDR3: TGTGCCAGTAGTATCTGGGGGGGAAATGGCTACACCTTC. Encoded protein: CASSIWGGNGYTF.

With regard to this clone: Mismatch with germline at one junction end may stem from a read error. The genes are TRBV7-7 and TRBJ2-2; D unresolved. The V gene's germline CDR1 is SSHAT and CDR2 FNYEAQ (reference sequence). The CDR3 is 12 residues long. CDR3 DNA sequence: TGTGCTAGCAGCTTAGAGGCCGGGGAGCTGTTTTTT. As protein: CASSLEAGELFF. Together with reference TRBV7-7 and TRBJ2-2, the CDR3 gives the full variable domain: GAGVSQSPRYKVTKRGQDVTLRCDPISSHATLYWYQQALGQGPEFLTYFNYEAQPDKSGLPSDRFSAERPEGSISTLTIQRTEQRDSAMYRCASSLEAGELFFGEGSRLTVL.

The V gene is TRBV11-2, the J gene TRBJ1-1; no firm D call. Germline V gives CDR1 SGHAT, CDR2 FQNNGV. This CDR3 contains 12 residues. Trimming pared 0 bases from V and 8 bases from J, leaving 7 bases between. The CDR3 DNA reads TGTGCCAGCAGCTTAGAGCGGAGCGAAGCTTTCTTT. It yields the protein CASSLERSEAFF.

The chain carries TRBV4-3 and TRBJ1-1; D gene ambiguous. The CDR3 totals 13 residues. The germline V and J ends were trimmed by 0 bases and 4 bases, with 6 bases remaining between them. Germline V gene data show CDR1 as LGHNA and CDR2 as YSLEER. DNA of the CDR3: TGCGCCAGCAGCCAAGAACGTTCCACTGAAGCTTTCTTT. This codes for CASSQERSTEAFF.